The 10 T cell receptor beta chains reported below all come from one sample, sequenced in a study of cytomegalovirus exposure and HLA in healthy donors. The repertoire was sequenced with immunoSEQ multiplex PCR; TCRdb's copy has only in-frame clones and lacks some. Here the sample spans around 250,000 clones, 90% being singletons. Specimen: PBMCs. The receptors shown here come from a woman under 30 in good health and CMV-seronegative.

The genes are TRBV5-6 and TRBJ1-6; no clear D gene. Trimming shortened V by 0 bases and J by 3 bases, and 13 bases separated the two germline ends. CDR1 is SGHDT and CDR2 is YYEEEE in the germline V gene. The length of the CDR3 is 17 residues. The CDR3 sequence: CASSLVRGSNYNSPLHF. The DNA of the CDR3 is TGTGCCAGCAGCTTGGTCCGGGGATCCAACTATAATTCACCCCTCCACTTT.

This chain uses TRBV27 with TRBJ1-6; 8 bases are shared with TRBD1. Trimming removed 4 bases from V and 7 bases from J; junction bases left unmatched: 3. From germline, CDR1 is MNHEY and CDR2 SMNVEV (reference sequence). This CDR3 has 14 amino acids. The CDR3 DNA follows: TGTGCCAGCAGTTCGGACAGGGTAAATTCACCCCTCCACTTT. Its translation is CASSSDRVNSPLHF.

The chain combines TRBV7-9 with TRBJ2-2, with D possibly being TRBD1 (5 bases). CDR1 SEHNR and CDR2 FQNEAQ come from the germline V gene (reference sequence). Deletions cut 5 bases from V and 0 bases from J, with 13 bases between. The CDR3 covers 16 residues. The CDR3 region is CASSVQGGANTGELFF. The CDR3 DNA reads as TGTGCCAGCAGCGTGCAGGGTGGGGCGAACACCGGGGAGCTGTTTTTT. The variable domain in full, with the rest retrieved from reference TRBV7-9 and TRBJ2-2, is DTGVSQNPRHKITKRGQNVTFRCDPISEHNRLYWYRQTLGQGPEFLTYFQNEAQLEKSRLLSDRFSAERPKGSFSTLEIQRTEQGDSAMYLCASSVQGGANTGELFFGEGSRLTVL.

J is TRBJ2-1 and V is TRBV4-1; 8 bases agree with TRBD2. Trimming removed 1 base from V and 1 base from J; junction bases left unmatched: 6. Germline CDR1 and CDR2: MGHRA and YSYEKL. The CDR3 loop spans 17 amino acids. CDR3 protein: CASSQVVAGLSYNEQFF. In DNA form, the CDR3 reads TGCGCCAGCAGCCAAGTTGTAGCGGGGTTATCCTACAATGAGCAGTTCTTC.

The table lists this clone with a few counts. CDR3 DNA sequence: TGTGCCAGCAGTCCTCCTACGGGGGGCGCACCCCTCCACTTT. Amino acids: CASSPPTGGAPLHF. This rearrangement joins TRBV28 to TRBJ1-6; TRBD1 is a possible D gene (6 bases). V was clipped by 5 bases and J by 11 bases, with 16 bases between them. Germline V gene lookup returns CDR1 MDHEN and CDR2 SYDVKM. The CDR3 sequence is 14 residues long.

The V call is TRBV7-6, the J call TRBJ2-1, with a weak D call TRBD1 (6 bases). Germline loops: CDR1 SGHVS, CDR2 FNYEAQ. Between the trimmed V and J ends, which lost 1 base and 4 bases, there was a span of 11 bases. This CDR3 region has 15 residues. CDR3 sequence (DNA): TGTGCCAGCAGCTTAGGGCAGGGGTTTTACAATGAGCAGTTCTTC. It codes for CASSLGQGFYNEQFF.

This sequence joins TRBV5-4 and TRBJ2-5, with D unresolved. CDR1 is SGHNT and CDR2 is YYREEE in the germline V gene (reference sequence). CDR3 size: 13 residues. Trimming shortened V by 0 bases and J by 7 bases, and 10 bases separated the two germline ends. The CDR3 DNA follows: TGTGCCAGCAGCTTGGCCGGATCAGGGACCCAGTACTTC. Translation: CASSLAGSGTQYF.

A word on this clone: The junction differs from germline at one of its ends, possibly a read error. Other DNA variants within this sample encode the same CDR3. V gene TRBV5-1 combines with J gene TRBJ2-7; 7 bases are shared with TRBD2. CDR1 and CDR2 (germline): SGHRS, YFSETQ. CDR3 size: 14 residues. The CDR3 loop reads CASSLGLVNDEQYF. As DNA, the CDR3 is TGCGCTAGCAGCTTAGGACTAGTAAATGACGAGCAGTACTTC.

CDR3 sequence reads: CASSVDGAEGSYNEQFF. The CDR3 DNA is TGTGCCAGCAGCGTAGACGGGGCGGAGGGGAGCTACAATGAGCAGTTCTTC. The rearrangement uses TRBV9 and TRBJ2-1, with a possible D match to TRBD2 (6 bases). Trimming pared 0 bases from V and 3 bases from J, leaving 16 bases between. The CDR3 has 17 amino acids. Germline CDR1 is SGDLS and CDR2 is YYNGEE.

This rearrangement joins TRBV6-6 to TRBJ1-1; 8 nucleotides line up with TRBD1. The J segment lost 7 bases and the V segment lost 10 bases, leaving 17 bases of the junction unmatched. CDR3 size: 15 residues. Germline-derived CDR1 and CDR2 are MNHNY and SVGAGI (reference sequence). CDR3 coding DNA: TGTGCCACCTCCAATCCCCTCGGACAGGGAAATGAAGCTTTCTTT. Amino acids: CATSNPLGQGNEAFF.